These 3 T cell receptor beta chains were sequenced from one sample in a study of blood T cell repertoires in COVID-19. Clones were read by immunoSEQ multiplex PCR, and TCRdb kept only the in-frame ones, dropping some. The sample carries about 60,000 clones, roughly 82% recorded once. The source material was peripheral blood. All receptors derive from a man in his sixties with acute or convalescent COVID-19.

The chain uses TRBV10-2 and TRBJ2-3; 8 nucleotides match TRBD1. The germline V gene has CDR1 WSHSY and CDR2 SAAADI. CDR3 length equals 16 residues. V lost 10 bases and J lost 0; bases outside the gene matches: 12. The CDR3 region has the DNA TGCGCCACCCTACCCGGGGACAGGACGAGCACAGATACGCAGTATTTT. Amino acid sequence: CATLPGDRTSTDTQYF.

The chain recombines TRBV30 with TRBJ1-2; a possible D gene is TRBD1 (5 bases). Per germline, CDR1 GTSNPN and CDR2 SVGIG (reference sequence). The CDR3 is 13 amino acids. The V and J ends lost 1 base and 3 bases respectively, with 9 bases between them. The CDR3 loop is CAWSEGRDYGYTF. CDR3 coding DNA: TGTGCCTGGAGTGAAGGCAGGGACTATGGCTACACCTTC.

The CDR3 is CASSQVDRGSYEQYF. For the CDR3, the DNA is TGTGCCAGCAGCCAAGTCGACAGGGGCTCCTACGAGCAGTACTTC. The rearrangement joins TRBV3-1 (or the pseudogene TRBV3-2) to TRBJ2-7, with 8 bases matching TRBD1. Germline V gene data show CDR1 as LGHDT and CDR2 as YNNKEL (reference sequence). This CDR3 region has 15 residues. The V segment lost 1 base and the J segment 0 bases; nucleotides outside the gene matches: 2.